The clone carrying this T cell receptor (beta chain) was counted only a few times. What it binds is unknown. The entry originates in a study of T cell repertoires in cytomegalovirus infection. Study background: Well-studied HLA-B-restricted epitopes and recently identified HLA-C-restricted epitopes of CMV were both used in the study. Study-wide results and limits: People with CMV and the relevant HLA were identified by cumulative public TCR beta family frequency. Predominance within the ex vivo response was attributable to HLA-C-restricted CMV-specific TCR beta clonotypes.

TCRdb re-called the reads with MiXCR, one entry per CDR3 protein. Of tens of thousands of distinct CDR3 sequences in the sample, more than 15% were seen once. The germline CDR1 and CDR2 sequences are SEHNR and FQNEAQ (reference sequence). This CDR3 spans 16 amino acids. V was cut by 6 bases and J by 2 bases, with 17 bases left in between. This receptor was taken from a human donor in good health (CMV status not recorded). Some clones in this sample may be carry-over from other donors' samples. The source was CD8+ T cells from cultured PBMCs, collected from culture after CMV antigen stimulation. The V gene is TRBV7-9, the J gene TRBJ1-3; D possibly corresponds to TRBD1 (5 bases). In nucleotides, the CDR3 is TGTGCCAGCAGTTGGGCCAGTGGGGCGGCTGGAAACACCATATATTTT. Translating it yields CASSWASGAAGNTIYF.